The 20 T cell receptor beta chains given below trace back to one sample, sequenced in a study of beta chain features in type 1 diabetes. The study's findings and limits: Shorter TCRB CDR3s, moderately but significantly so, were found in Type 1 diabetes patients in all four CD4+ subsets.

These receptors are not linked to any known antigen. The investigators reverse transcribed all of the isolated RNA, so they sequenced expressed TCRB transcripts. The repertoire was sequenced with immunoSEQ multiplex PCR; TCRdb's copy has only in-frame clones and lacks some. Among about 28,000 clones listed, approximately 64% were seen once. Sample: Tregs from blood. The receptor source for this set is a woman aged 25 to 39 with type 1 diabetes.

The chain combines TRBV7-9 with TRBJ2-3, with D perhaps matching TRBD2 (6 bases). The CDR3 covers 14 residues. From germline, CDR1 is SEHNR and CDR2 FQNEAQ (reference sequence). V gave up 4 bases and J gave up 1 base, with 9 bases separating them. CDR3 amino acids: CASSWRVGTDTQYF. In nucleotides, the CDR3 is TGTGCCAGCAGCTGGAGGGTAGGCACAGATACGCAGTATTTT.

The V and J genes are TRBV29-1 and TRBJ1-4; 7 positions match TRBD1. The CDR3 loop spans 14 amino acids. Germline CDR1 and CDR2: SQVTM and ANQGSEA. Trimming at V came to 6 bases and at J to 4 bases, leaving 8 bases not matched to a gene. The CDR3 loop reads CSVTDRRNNEKLFF. In DNA, the CDR3 is TGCAGCGTGACGGACAGGAGGAATAATGAAAAACTGTTTTTT.

The chain has TRBV29-1 and TRBJ2-1; 9 bases map to TRBD2. The junction had 9 bases not matched to a gene; V was cut back by 5 bases and J by 4 bases. Germline CDR1 reads SQVTM; CDR2 reads ANQGSEA. The CDR3 runs to 15 residues. The CDR3 reads CSVPGRLAGYNEQFF. The CDR3, as DNA: TGCAGCGTTCCTGGTAGGCTAGCGGGATACAATGAGCAGTTCTTC.

This clone was detected only a few times. V gene TRBV5-1 combines with J gene TRBJ2-3; 10 bases fit TRBD2. The CDR3 covers 14 residues. The junction had 7 bases not matched to a gene; V was cut back by 0 bases and J by 12 bases. Germline V gene sequence: CDR1 SGHRS, CDR2 YFSETQ. CDR3 residues: CASSLGTSGGNQYF. The CDR3, as DNA: TGCGCCAGCAGCTTGGGGACTAGCGGAGGCAACCAGTATTTT.

This chain uses TRBV29-1 with TRBJ2-7, with 11 bases matching TRBD2. Germline CDR1 reads SQVTM; CDR2 reads ANQGSEA. The CDR3 spans 13 residues. Trimming at V came to 4 bases and at J to 7 bases, leaving 6 bases not matched to a gene. CDR3 sequence: CSVVVLAGEEQYF. Written as DNA, the CDR3 is TGCAGCGTTGTTGTACTAGCGGGAGAGGAGCAGTACTTC.

The chain joins TRBV10-1 to TRBJ2-7; tentatively, D is TRBD2 (6 bases). The CDR3 runs to 15 residues. V dropped 1 base and J dropped 0 bases, with 10 bases sitting between them. Germline V gene sequence: CDR1 WNHNN, CDR2 SYGVQD (reference sequence). This chain's CDR3 is CASSELRGTSYEQYF. The CDR3 DNA reads as TGCGCCAGCAGTGAGTTGCGCGGGACCTCCTACGAGCAGTACTTC.

This chain links TRBV4-1 with TRBJ1-5; D possibly corresponds to TRBD1 (6 bases). The CDR3 runs to 17 residues. Trimming left V 4 bases short and J 2 bases short, with 18 bases between. Germline-derived CDR1 and CDR2 are MGHRA and YSYEKL. The DNA of the CDR3 is TGCGCCAGCAGCCTCTCCCCAGCGGACAGCGGCAATCAGCCCCAGCATTTT. The encoded protein is CASSLSPADSGNQPQHF.

This rearrangement joins TRBV5-6 to TRBJ2-3; a possible D gene is TRBD2 (5 bases). CDR1 and CDR2 (germline): SGHDT, YYEEEE. The CDR3 contains 15 residues. The V end lost 2 bases, the J end lost 0 bases, and 10 bases lay between the germline ends. The CDR3 protein is CASSFGEPSTDTQYF. The CDR3 DNA sequence: TGTGCCAGCAGCTTCGGGGAGCCTAGCACAGATACGCAGTATTTT.

Only a few counts were recorded for this clone. The genes are TRBV19 and TRBJ1-5; D possibly corresponds to TRBD1 (5 bases). CDR1 is LNHDA, CDR2 SQIVND, per germline (reference sequence). Trimming pared 4 bases from V and 2 bases from J, leaving 6 bases between. The CDR3 is 13 amino acids. CDR3: CASSTGGNQPQHF. In DNA form, the CDR3 reads TGTGCCAGTAGTACGGGGGGCAATCAGCCCCAGCATTTT.

The chain employs TRBV5-1 and TRBJ2-1, with 10 bases identical to TRBD2. The CDR3 has 15 amino acids. V was clipped by 1 base and J by 8 bases; unmatched bases: 6. CDR1 SGHRS and CDR2 YFSETQ come from the germline V gene. This CDR3 reads CASSLPTSGNDEQFF. DNA for the CDR3: TGCGCCAGCAGCTTGCCCACTAGCGGGAACGATGAGCAGTTCTTC.

V and J are TRBV7-8 and TRBJ2-1, with 9 nucleotides matching TRBD1. Trimming cost V 4 bases and J 3 bases; bases outside gene matches: 4. Germline values: CDR1 SGHVS, CDR2 FQNEAQ. This CDR3 has 15 amino acids. The CDR3: CASSWRGQGYNEQFF. DNA of the CDR3: TGTGCCAGCAGCTGGCGGGGACAGGGCTACAATGAGCAGTTCTTC.

V gene TRBV14 combines with J gene TRBJ2-2; D is unclear. V lost 4 bases to trimming and J lost 2 bases, with 8 bases between them. The germline V gene encodes CDR1 SGHDN and CDR2 FVKESK. The CDR3 sequence is 14 residues long. CDR3 sequence: CASSRAVNTGELFF. CDR3 coding DNA: TGTGCCAGCAGCCGGGCAGTAAACACCGGGGAGCTGTTTTTT.

The rearrangement uses TRBV6-1 and TRBJ1-5, with a tentative D call TRBD1 (6 bases). Germline V gene sequence: CDR1 MNHNS, CDR2 SASEGT. The V gene lost 6 bases and the J gene lost 2 bases, with 14 bases spanning the gap. The CDR3 is made up of 15 amino acids. The CDR3 reads CASRLTGNGNQPQHF. The DNA of the CDR3 is TGTGCCAGCAGGTTAACAGGGAACGGCAATCAGCCCCAGCATTTT.

The chain recombines TRBV28 with TRBJ2-7; TRBD2 agrees at 8 bases. V dropped 4 bases and J dropped 0; count of bases not matched to a gene: 8. Germline V gives CDR1 MDHEN, CDR2 SYDVKM. The CDR3 length is 16 residues. Here the CDR3 DNA reads TGTGCCAGCAGTTCCCTTGGTAGCGGGGACTCCTACGAGCAGTACTTC. As protein: CASSSLGSGDSYEQYF.

J is TRBJ2-3 and V is TRBV2; D possibly corresponds to TRBD2 (5 bases). Trimming left V 8 bases short and J 3 bases short, with 15 bases between. The CDR3 spans 14 residues. Germline V gene data show CDR1 as SNHLY and CDR2 as FYNNEI. The DNA for the CDR3 is TGTGCCAGCCTGAGCGGAGATCATACAGATACGCAGTATTTT. Residues: CASLSGDHTDTQYF.

This clone was picked up one time. V gene TRBV5-4 combines with J gene TRBJ2-2; 9 nucleotides align to TRBD1. Germline CDR1 and CDR2: SGHNT and YYREEE (reference sequence). This CDR3 is 16 amino acids long. The trim removed 4 bases at V and 3 bases at J, leaving 7 bases unmatched. The CDR3 bases are TGTGCCAGCAGCGTTAACAGGGGGCGCGACACCGGGGAGCTGTTTTTT. It codes for CASSVNRGRDTGELFF. The variable domain in full, completed from reference TRBV5-4 and TRBJ2-2, reads ETGVTQSPTHLIKTRGQQVTLRCSSQSGHNTVSWYQQALGQGPQFIFQYYREEENGRGNFPPRFSGLQFPNYSSELNVNALELDDSALYLCASSVNRGRDTGELFFGEGSRLTVL.

The chain employs TRBV27 and TRBJ1-1; the D is unclear. Trimming pared 5 bases from V and 11 bases from J, leaving 18 bases between. Looked up from germline, CDR1 is MNHEY and CDR2 is SMNVEV (reference sequence). This CDR3 spans 13 amino acids. CDR3 residues: CASSVEGGSRAFF. The CDR3 DNA reads as TGTGCCAGCAGTGTCGAGGGCGGCTCTCGGGCTTTCTTT.

The chain links TRBV2 to TRBJ1-1; tentative D call: TRBD1 (5 bases). Trimming stripped 2 bases from V and 2 bases from J, with 6 bases between. CDR3 length: 13 amino acids. The germline V gene encodes CDR1 SNHLY and CDR2 FYNNEI. CDR3 nucleotide sequence: TGTGCCAGCAGTGAAAGGGGAAACACTGAAGCTTTCTTT. Its translation is CASSERGNTEAFF.

This clone was seen more than once but under ten times. The genes are TRBV4-1 and TRBJ2-1; D is ambiguous. The V gene's germline CDR1 is MGHRA and CDR2 YSYEKL. Trimming cost V 1 base and J 9 bases, with 7 bases left between them. The CDR3 contains 12 residues. The CDR3 nucleotides read TGCGCCAGCAGCCAAGGCGCCGGTGAGCAGTTCTTC. Its protein is CASSQGAGEQFF.

A single count supports this clone. The V and J genes are TRBV28 and TRBJ2-7; a possible D gene is TRBD1 (6 bases). V was pared by 5 bases and J by 5 bases, with 13 bases between. Per germline, CDR1 MDHEN and CDR2 SYDVKM. CDR3 length: 13 residues. This chain's CDR3 is CASSLTGYNEQYF. CDR3 in DNA: TGTGCCAGCAGTCTAACAGGGTACAACGAGCAGTACTTC.